These T cell receptor beta chains were read from a single sample in a study of blood T cell repertoires in COVID-19. Here immunoSEQ multiplex PCR was the method, and the copy in TCRdb shows in-frame clones only, minus some. The sample has 200,000 or so clones, about 88% seen once. Material: PBMCs or T cells enriched from blood (not recorded which). These receptor sequences come from a woman under 40 who had recovered from COVID-19. Each CDR3 is given with its conserved first and last residue. The D gene is left open where the match is weak. Clone size, where shown, is once, few, many, or a class for clones that have expanded.

>TRBJ1-5|NA|few|TRBV6-5
CASETGRGNQPQHF
TGTGCCAGCGAGACAGGAAGGGGCAATCAGCCCCAGCATTTT
>TRBJ2-7|TRBD2|NA|TRBV7-8
CASSLVPRGLAGEEQYF
TGTGCCAGCAGCTTAGTTCCCAGGGGCCTAGCGGGGGAGGAGCAGTACTTC
>TRBJ1-2|TRBD1|NA|TRBV19
CASSVRQGTSANYGYTF
TGTGCCAGTAGTGTCCGACAGGGAACCTCAGCTAACTATGGCTACACCTTC
>TRBJ1-1|NA|NA|TRBV7-9
CASSVGQMNTEAFF
TGTGCCAGCAGCGTCGGACAGATGAACACTGAAGCTTTCTTT
>TRBJ2-5|TRBD1|NA|TRBV2
CASSETQGVPETQYF
TGTGCCAGCAGTGAAACCCAGGGGGTCCCAGAGACCCAGTACTTC
>TRBJ1-2|NA|NA|TRBV7-5
CVRSLCRNYGYTF
TGTGTCAGAAGCTTATGCAGAAACTATGGCTACACCTTC
>TRBJ1-1|NA|once|TRBV6-5
CASSTTENTEAFF
TGTGCCAGCAGTACGACAGAGAACACTGAAGCTTTCTTT
>TRBJ2-5|NA|NA|TRBV7-2
CASSFGGGLQETQYF
TGTGCCAGCAGCTTCGGCGGGGGCCTCCAAGAGACCCAGTACTTC
>TRBJ2-3|NA|NA|TRBV20-1
CSVCNTQYF
TGCAGTGTATGTAATACGCAGTATTTT
>TRBJ1-4|NA|NA|TRBV5-1
CASSLVGVGNEKLFF
TGCGCCAGCAGCTTGGTCGGGGTGGGTAATGAAAAACTGTTTTTT
>TRBJ1-1|NA|NA|TRBV5-1
CASRNRKNTEAFF
TGCGCCAGCAGGAACAGGAAGAACACTGAAGCTTTCTTT
>TRBJ1-2|TRBD1|once|TRBV18
CASSPLGQGVYHRF
TGTGCCAGCTCACCTCTCGGACAGGGGGTGTATCATCGCTTC